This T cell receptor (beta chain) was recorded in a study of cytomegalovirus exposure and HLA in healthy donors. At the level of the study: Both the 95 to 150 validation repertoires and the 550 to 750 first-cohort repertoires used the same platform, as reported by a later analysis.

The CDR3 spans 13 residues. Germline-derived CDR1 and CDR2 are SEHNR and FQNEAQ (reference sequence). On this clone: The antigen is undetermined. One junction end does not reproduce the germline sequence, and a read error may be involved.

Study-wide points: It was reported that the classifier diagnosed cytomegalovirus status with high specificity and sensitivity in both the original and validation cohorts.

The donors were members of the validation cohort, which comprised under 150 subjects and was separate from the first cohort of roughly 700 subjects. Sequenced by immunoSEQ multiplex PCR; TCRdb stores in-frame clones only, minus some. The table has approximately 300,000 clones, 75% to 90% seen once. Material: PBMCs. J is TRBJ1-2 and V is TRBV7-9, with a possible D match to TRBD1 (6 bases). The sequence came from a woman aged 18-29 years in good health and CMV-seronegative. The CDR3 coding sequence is TGTGCCAGCAGCTTATCAGGGGACTACGGCTACACCTTC. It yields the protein CASSLSGDYGYTF.